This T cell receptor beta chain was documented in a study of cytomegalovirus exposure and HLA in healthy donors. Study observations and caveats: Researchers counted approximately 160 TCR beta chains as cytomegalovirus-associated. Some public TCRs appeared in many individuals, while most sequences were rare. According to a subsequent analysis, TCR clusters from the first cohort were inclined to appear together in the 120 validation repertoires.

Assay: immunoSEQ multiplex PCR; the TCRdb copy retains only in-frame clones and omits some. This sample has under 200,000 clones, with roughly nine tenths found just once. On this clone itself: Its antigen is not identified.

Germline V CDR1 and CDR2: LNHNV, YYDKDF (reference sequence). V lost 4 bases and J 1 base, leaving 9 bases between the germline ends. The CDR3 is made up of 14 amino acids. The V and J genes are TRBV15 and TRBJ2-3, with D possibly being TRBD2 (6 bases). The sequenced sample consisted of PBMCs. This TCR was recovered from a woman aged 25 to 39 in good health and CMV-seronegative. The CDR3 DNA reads TGTGCCACCAGCAAGGGACTCCGCACAGATACGCAGTATTTT. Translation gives CATSKGLRTDTQYF.